What follows are 24 T cell receptor beta chains derived from one specimen sequenced in a study of ipilimumab plus nivolumab after autologous stem cell transplantation. Assay: immunoSEQ multiplex PCR; the TCRdb copy retains only in-frame clones and omits some. Of around 17,000 clones in the sample, about 72% are singletons; the top ten hold around 21%. Sequencing used PBMCs, obtained in a trial of ipilimumab plus nivolumab as post-transplant consolidation. These receptors were taken from a male donor with diffuse large B-cell lymphoma.

The chain carries TRBV9 and TRBJ2-7; TRBD1 agrees at 8 bases. After removal of 3 bases from V and 3 bases from J, the junction contained 5 bases not matched to a gene. Germline CDR1 reads SGDLS; CDR2 reads YYNGEE. This CDR3 is 14 amino acids long. The CDR3 loop is CASSEDRAGYEQYF. The CDR3 DNA reads as TGTGCCAGCAGCGAGGACAGGGCAGGCTACGAGCAGTACTTC.

The chain employs TRBV5-1 and TRBJ1-6, with D perhaps matching TRBD1 (5 bases). The CDR3 covers 14 residues. V was shortened by 4 bases and J by 8 bases, with 13 bases between the two germline ends. Germline V gives CDR1 SGHRS, CDR2 YFSETQ. This CDR3 is CASSRGRGDSPLHF. The CDR3 DNA reads TGCGCCAGCAGCCGGGGGAGGGGAGATTCACCCCTCCACTTT.

This chain links TRBV7-2 with TRBJ1-2; the D is unclear. CDR1 and CDR2 (germline): SGHTA, FQGNSA. The V and J ends lost 1 base and 4 bases respectively, with 10 bases between them. CDR3 size: 14 residues. The CDR3 nucleotides read TGTGCCAGCAGCTTAGGAGTGGGGATCTATGGCTACACCTTC. Translating it yields CASSLGVGIYGYTF.

A few counts support this clone. The chain employs TRBV18 and TRBJ1-5, with D unresolved. V dropped 3 bases and J dropped 0 bases, with 6 bases sitting between them. The CDR3 covers 14 residues. The germline CDR1 and CDR2 sequences are KGHSH and LQKENI. The CDR3 loop reads CASSPFNSNQPQHF. As DNA, the CDR3 is TGTGCCAGCTCACCTTTCAATAGCAATCAGCCCCAGCATTTT. Variable domain in full (rest from reference TRBV18 and TRBJ1-5): NAGVMQNPRHLVRRRGQEARLRCSPMKGHSHVYWYRQLPEEGLKFMVYLQKENIIDESGMPKERFSAEFPKEGPSILRIQQVVRGDSAAYFCASSPFNSNQPQHFGDGTRLSIL.

The sample holds a few counts of this clone. The chain links TRBV7-9 to TRBJ1-3, with D hard to call. V lost 2 bases, J lost 7 bases, and 6 bases lay in between. This CDR3 region has 12 residues. CDR1 SEHNR and CDR2 FQNEAQ come from the germline V gene (reference sequence). The CDR3 bases are TGTGCCAGCAGCTTAATCTCGAACACCATATATTTT. Protein product: CASSLISNTIYF.

The V and J genes are TRBV11-2 and TRBJ1-2; D might be TRBD1 (6 bases). CDR1 SGHAT and CDR2 FQNNGV come from the germline V gene. The V gene lost 4 bases and the J gene lost 4 bases, with 19 bases spanning the gap. The CDR3 is 16 residues long. CDR3 protein: CASSSAAGERGYGYTF. CDR3 sequence (DNA): TGTGCCAGCAGCTCGGCGGCAGGGGAGAGGGGCTATGGCTACACCTTC.

The chain has TRBV27 and TRBJ2-3; TRBD1 agrees at 8 bases. This CDR3 spans 15 amino acids. J lost 1 base, V lost 5 bases, and 5 bases had no gene match. Per germline, CDR1 MNHEY and CDR2 SMNVEV (reference sequence). This CDR3 is CASSQLGQGTDTQYF. The CDR3 region has the DNA TGTGCCAGCAGTCAACTGGGACAGGGCACAGATACGCAGTATTTT.

This clone was seen a single time. Other DNA sequences in this specimen translate into the identical CDR3. This chain joins TRBV9 and TRBJ2-1; 8 bases fit TRBD1. The CDR3 extends over 16 amino acids. V trimming: 4 bases; J trimming: 2 bases; junction bases outside the gene matches: 8. Germline CDR1 SGDLS, CDR2 YYNGEE. The CDR3 nucleotides are TGTGCCAGCAGCTGGGGCGGACAGGGAGCCTACAATGAGCAGTTCTTC. Its protein product is CASSWGGQGAYNEQFF.

This clone has only a few counts. The chain employs TRBV6-6 and TRBJ2-7; D not resolved. Deletions cut 7 bases from V and 2 bases from J, with 18 bases between. CDR1 is MNHNY, CDR2 SVGAGI, per germline (reference sequence). The CDR3 consists of 15 residues. CDR3 coding DNA: TGTGCCAGCAACCAAGGGTCTCTTGGGCCCTACGAGCAGTACTTC. It translates to CASNQGSLGPYEQYF.

This clone was recorded only once. The rearrangement uses TRBV2 and TRBJ2-3; no firm D call. CDR3 length equals 14 residues. V lost 2 bases and J lost 2, with 8 bases in between. Germline V gene data show CDR1 as SNHLY and CDR2 as FYNNEI. The CDR3 protein is CASSELTYTDTQYF. CDR3 nucleotides: TGTGCCAGCAGTGAATTGACGTACACAGATACGCAGTATTTT.

The chain has TRBV4-1 and TRBJ2-1; TRBD2 agrees at 11 bases. The ends lost 3 bases at V and 3 bases at J; junction bases unmatched: 1. The CDR3 spans 15 residues. Germline lookup yields CDR1 MGHRA and CDR2 YSYEKL. The CDR3 region is CASSHSGGVYNEQFF. Here the CDR3 DNA reads TGCGCCAGCAGCCATAGCGGGGGGGTCTACAATGAGCAGTTCTTC.

This clone was detected only once. This rearrangement joins TRBV9 to TRBJ2-3, with TRBD1 as a possible D gene (5 bases). V was trimmed by 0 bases and J by 5 bases, leaving 13 bases between them. The V gene's germline CDR1 is SGDLS and CDR2 YYNGEE. This CDR3 is built from 15 residues. CDR3 coding DNA: TGTGCCAGCAGCGTAGACTCTGACAGAGGAGATACGCAGTATTTT. Encoded protein: CASSVDSDRGDTQYF.

The CDR3, as DNA: TGTGCCAGCAGCAACCAGGGGGTCGACTATGGCTACACCTTC. Protein: CASSNQGVDYGYTF. This chain uses TRBV21-1 with TRBJ1-2; the DNA was not used to check the table's D call, TRBD1. TRBV21-1 is noted as a pseudogene. The CDR3 runs to 14 residues.

This clone has at least ten counts. This chain connects TRBV7-9 to TRBJ2-3; D gene uncertain. CDR1 and CDR2 from the germline V gene are SEHNR and FQNEAQ (reference sequence). V dropped 1 base and J dropped 2 bases, with 7 bases sitting between them. The CDR3 covers 14 residues. The DNA of the CDR3 is TGTGCCAGCAGCTTAGAACAGTACACAGATACGCAGTATTTT. Protein sequence: CASSLEQYTDTQYF. The complete variable domain, with remaining parts taken from reference TRBV7-9 and TRBJ2-3, reads DTGVSQNPRHKITKRGQNVTFRCDPISEHNRLYWYRQTLGQGPEFLTYFQNEAQLEKSRLLSDRFSAERPKGSFSTLEIQRTEQGDSAMYLCASSLEQYTDTQYFGPGTRLTVL.

V is TRBV7-6 and J is TRBJ1-1, with TRBD1 identical over 11 bases. Germline V lookup: CDR1 SGHVS, CDR2 FNYEAQ. The CDR3 runs to 15 residues. Germline trimming cut 1 base from V and 5 bases from J; bases unmatched to any gene: 3. CDR3 DNA: TGTGCCAGCAGCTTAGTCGGGACAGGGGGGACTGAAGCTTTCTTT. Its translation: CASSLVGTGGTEAFF.

This clone was observed a handful of times. The genes are TRBV27 and TRBJ1-2; TRBD1 matches at 11 bases. V lost 6 bases to trimming and J lost 3 bases; unmatched junction nucleotides: 9. Per germline, CDR1 MNHEY and CDR2 SMNVEV (reference sequence). This CDR3 has 16 amino acids. CDR3 sequence: CASSPRGDRGDYGYTF. Here the CDR3 DNA reads TGTGCCAGCAGCCCTAGGGGGGACAGGGGGGACTATGGCTACACCTTC.

The V and J genes are TRBV9 and TRBJ2-1, with D perhaps TRBD1 (7 bases). V lost 3 bases and J 6 bases, leaving 19 bases between the germline ends. Germline V gives CDR1 SGDLS, CDR2 YYNGEE. This CDR3 is built from 16 residues. Written as DNA, the CDR3 is TGTGCCAGCAGCGCGCGTATGAGACAGGGAGGCAATGAGCAGTTCTTC. Protein product: CASSARMRQGGNEQFF.

This clone was observed a handful of times. This sequence joins TRBV7-9 and TRBJ1-2, with a tentative D call TRBD1 (5 bases). The CDR3 runs to 14 residues. Germline V lookup: CDR1 SEHNR, CDR2 FQNEAQ (reference sequence). V was pared by 6 bases and J by 8 bases, with 19 bases between. The CDR3 sequence is CASSSSGASGGYTF. The CDR3 region has the DNA TGTGCCAGCAGTTCCTCCGGGGCTAGCGGAGGCTACACCTTC.

This chain joins TRBV30 and TRBJ2-5, with 7 positions matching TRBD1. Germline V gene data show CDR1 as GTSNPN and CDR2 as SVGIG (reference sequence). The V gene end was trimmed by 4 bases and the J gene end by 8 bases; junction bases not matched to a gene: 7. CDR3 length: 12 residues. For the CDR3, the DNA is TGTGCCTGGAAGGGACAGCGGAAAACCCAGTACTTC. It specifies CAWKGQRKTQYF.

The chain is built from TRBV9 and TRBJ1-2; D unclear. The CDR3 runs 16 residues. Trimming left V 0 bases short and J 3 bases short, with 15 bases between. Looked up from germline, CDR1 is SGDLS and CDR2 is YYNGEE. In DNA, the CDR3 is TGTGCCAGCAGCGTAGGAGGGAGAGGGCCATACTATGGCTACACCTTC. Translating gives CASSVGGRGPYYGYTF.

This clone was found a few times. The chain recombines TRBV6-1 with TRBJ1-2; D ambiguous. V gave up 3 bases and J gave up 4 bases, with 9 bases separating them. CDR1 is MNHNS, CDR2 SASEGT, per germline. This CDR3 has 13 residues. CDR3 coding DNA: TGTGCCAGCAGTGACCAGACCTTCTATGGCTACACCTTC. This translates into CASSDQTFYGYTF.

The V call is TRBV5-1, the J call TRBJ1-2; maybe TRBD1 (5 bases). The CDR3 spans 15 residues. The germline CDR1 and CDR2 sequences are SGHRS and YFSETQ. Deletions cut 2 bases from V and 4 bases from J, with 15 bases between. Here the CDR3 DNA reads TGCGCCAGCAGCTTAGATCCCGGGACTCCCTATGGCTACACCTTC. Translating gives CASSLDPGTPYGYTF.

The chain links TRBV6-5 to TRBJ2-7; 8 bases align to TRBD1. Germline CDR1 is MNHEY and CDR2 is SVGAGI. This CDR3 contains 13 residues. Germline trimming cut 6 bases from V and 3 bases from J; bases unmatched to any gene: 4. DNA for the CDR3: TGTGCCAGCAGCATCGGACAGGGCTACGAGCAGTACTTC. Translating it yields CASSIGQGYEQYF.

The CDR3 DNA sequence: TGCAGTGCTACCGGGGGCTATGGCTACACCTTC. It codes for CSATGGYGYTF. The chain links TRBV20-1 to TRBJ1-2; D is perhaps TRBD1 (5 bases). V was clipped by 4 bases and J by 4 bases, with 7 bases between them. The CDR3 consists of 11 residues. CDR1 is DFQATT, CDR2 SNEGSKA, per germline (reference sequence).